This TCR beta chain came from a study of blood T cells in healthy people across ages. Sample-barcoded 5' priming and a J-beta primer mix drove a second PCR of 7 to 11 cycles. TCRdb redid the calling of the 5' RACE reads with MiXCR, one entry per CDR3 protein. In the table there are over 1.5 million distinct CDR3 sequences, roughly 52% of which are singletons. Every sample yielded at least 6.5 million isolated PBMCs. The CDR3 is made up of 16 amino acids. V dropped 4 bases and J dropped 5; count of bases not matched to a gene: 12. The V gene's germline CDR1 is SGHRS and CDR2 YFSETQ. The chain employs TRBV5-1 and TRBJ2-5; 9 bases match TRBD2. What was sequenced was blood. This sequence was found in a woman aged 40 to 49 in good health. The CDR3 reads CASSAGGSLVQETQYF. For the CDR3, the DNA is TGCGCCAGCAGCGCGGGGGGGTCTTTAGTCCAGGAGACCCAGTACTTC.